The 14 T cell receptor beta chains in this list originate from one sample, sequenced in a study of neurological immune-mediated disorders. MiXCR, applied by TCRdb to the 5' RACE reads, yields one record per CDR3 protein. The table has approximately 40,000 distinct CDR3 sequences, around 15% seen once; the top ten hold approximately 3.5%. Sample: CD4+ T cells from blood. The receptors were gathered from a woman aged 60-70 years with HTLV-1-associated myelopathy (HAM/TSP).

This clonotype has a handful of counts. The V and J genes are TRBV30 and TRBJ1-1, with D hard to call. CDR3 size: 13 residues. V lost 1 base to trimming and J lost 2 bases, with 8 bases between them. From germline, CDR1 is GTSNPN and CDR2 SVGIG (reference sequence). The CDR3 DNA reads TGTGCCTGGAGTGCCCAGGAAAACACTGAAGCTTTCTTT. Translation gives CAWSAQENTEAFF.

This clonotype came up many times. The rearrangement joins TRBV5-1 to TRBJ2-1; 8 bases agree with TRBD2. The trim removed 4 bases at V and 6 bases at J, leaving 12 bases unmatched. Germline values: CDR1 SGHRS, CDR2 YFSETQ. This CDR3 region has 16 residues. The CDR3 loop reads CASSTLAGSGINEQFF. Here the CDR3 DNA reads TGCGCCAGCAGCACCTTAGCGGGGAGTGGGATCAATGAGCAGTTCTTC. Full variable domain (outside the CDR3, taken from reference TRBV5-1 and TRBJ2-1): KAGVTQTPRYLIKTRGQQVTLSCSPISGHRSVSWYQQTPGQGLQFLFEYFSETQRNKGNFPGRFSGRQFSNSRSEMNVSTLELGDSALYLCASSTLAGSGINEQFFGPGTRLTVL.

This clonotype was found many times. The chain is built from TRBV7-8 and TRBJ2-7, with D possibly matching TRBD2 (5 bases). The CDR3 is made up of 14 amino acids. Deletions cut 5 bases from V and 7 bases from J, with 18 bases between. The V gene's germline CDR1 is SGHVS and CDR2 FQNEAQ. The CDR3: CASSTVFTTREQYF. CDR3 sequence (DNA): TGTGCCAGCAGCACGGTCTTCACTACTAGAGAGCAGTACTTC.

V and J are TRBV28 and TRBJ2-1; no definite D call. The CDR3 runs 12 residues. Trimming took off 5 bases at V and 9 bases at J, with 11 bases between the two ends. Looked up from germline, CDR1 is MDHEN and CDR2 is SYDVKM. This CDR3 is CASSTPRFEQFF. The CDR3 DNA reads as TGTGCCAGCAGTACCCCTCGGTTTGAGCAGTTCTTC. Combining the CDR3 with reference TRBV28 and TRBJ2-1 gives the whole variable domain DVKVTQSSRYLVKRTGEKVFLECVQDMDHENMFWYRQDPGLGLRLIYFSYDVKMKEKGDIPEGYSVSREKKERFSLILESASTNQTSMYLCASSTPRFEQFFGPGTRLTVL.

This clonotype was seen at least ten times. This chain uses TRBV5-1 with TRBJ1-2; D is undetermined. With 1 base removed from V and 0 bases from J, the gap between germline ends came to 7 bases. The CDR3 has 14 residues. Germline V CDR1 and CDR2: SGHRS, YFSETQ. The CDR3 region is CASSLMGTNYGYTF. The CDR3 DNA reads as TGCGCCAGCAGCTTGATGGGAACTAACTATGGCTACACCTTC.

This clonotype showed up many times. The V call is TRBV20-1, the J call TRBJ2-3; TRBD2 agrees at 7 bases. The V segment lost 4 bases and the J segment 5 bases; nucleotides outside the gene matches: 12. This CDR3 is 15 amino acids long. CDR1 is DFQATT and CDR2 is SNEGSKA in the germline V gene (reference sequence). CDR3 loop: CSATGTTTNLDTQYF. The CDR3 DNA follows: TGCAGTGCTACCGGGACTACCACTAATTTAGATACGCAGTATTTT.

Many counts were recorded for this clonotype. The V and J genes are TRBV20-1 and TRBJ2-5; D perhaps matches TRBD1 (5 bases). The CDR3 has 14 residues. The V gene lost 5 bases and the J gene lost 1 base, with 14 bases spanning the gap. Germline V gives CDR1 DFQATT, CDR2 SNEGSKA (reference sequence). CDR3 nucleotide sequence: TGCAGTGCTCACGTCCGACAGACCCAAGAGACCCAGTACTTC. This codes for CSAHVRQTQETQYF.

This clonotype occurred many times. The chain employs TRBV5-1 and TRBJ2-5; D is ambiguous. V was pared by 4 bases and J by 1 base, with 2 bases between. The CDR3 covers 11 residues. CDR1 is SGHRS, CDR2 YFSETQ, per germline. CDR3 sequence: CASSAQETQYF. The DNA for the CDR3 is TGCGCCAGCAGCGCCCAAGAGACCCAGTACTTC.

The count of this clonotype is one. The chain uses TRBV7-2 and TRBJ1-2; D ambiguous. The length of the CDR3 is 13 residues. Trimming stripped 1 base from V and 5 bases from J, with 8 bases between. The V gene's germline CDR1 is SGHTA and CDR2 FQGNSA. This chain's CDR3 is CASSLGAEYGYTF. CDR3 bases: TGTGCCAGCAGCTTAGGGGCAGAGTATGGCTACACCTTC. Looking up the rest from reference TRBV7-2 and TRBJ1-2 gives the full variable domain: GAGVSQSPSNKVTEKGKDVELRCDPISGHTALYWYRQSLGQGLEFLIYFQGNSAPDKSGLPSDRFSAERTGGSVSTLTIQRTQQEDSAVYLCASSLGAEYGYTFGSGTRLTVV.

In this sample, this clonotype turned up many times. The chain carries TRBV5-1 and TRBJ2-2; 11 bases fit TRBD1. The CDR3 runs to 15 residues. The J segment lost 6 bases and the V segment lost 4 bases, leaving 5 bases of the junction unmatched. The germline V gene has CDR1 SGHRS and CDR2 YFSETQ. As DNA, the CDR3 is TGCGCCAGCAGCCCGGACAGGGGGCTATCCGGGGAGCTGTTTTTT. Translating gives CASSPDRGLSGELFF.

This clonotype was counted at least ten times. The chain carries TRBV20-1 and TRBJ1-1, with D perhaps TRBD1 (6 bases). V was clipped by 0 bases and J by 8 bases, with 13 bases between them. CDR3 length: 13 residues. Looked up from germline, CDR1 is DFQATT and CDR2 is SNEGSKA (reference sequence). CDR3 bases: TGCAGTGCTAGAGAAACAGGGTATCGGGAAGCTTTCTTT. Its protein is CSARETGYREAFF.

In this sample, this clonotype turned up many times. The gene calls are TRBV5-1 and TRBJ2-3, with D tentatively TRBD2 (6 bases). The CDR3 loop spans 15 amino acids. Trimming pared 7 bases from V and 2 bases from J, leaving 17 bases between. Germline V gene lookup returns CDR1 SGHRS and CDR2 YFSETQ. CDR3 bases: TGCGCCAGCGGAGAGGTCGGGACTCACACAGATACGCAGTATTTT. Protein sequence: CASGEVGTHTDTQYF.

On this clonotype itself: This may be a read error: a much more frequent sequence differs by one nucleotide. The V gene is TRBV2, the J gene TRBJ2-1; 7 bases fit TRBD1. The CDR3 loop spans 14 amino acids. Trimming cost V 6 bases and J 7 bases; bases outside gene matches: 9. CDR1 is SNHLY, CDR2 FYNNEI, per germline. The DNA for the CDR3 is TGTGCCAGCAGCTACGAGACAGGGTGGAATGAGCAGTTCTTC. Its protein is CASSYETGWNEQFF. Filled out from reference TRBV2 and TRBJ2-1, the complete variable domain reads EPEVTQTPSHQVTQMGQEVILRCVPISNHLYFYWYRQILGQKVEFLVSFYNNEISEKSEIFDDQFSVERPDGSNFTLKIRSTKLEDSAMYFCASSYETGWNEQFFGPGTRLTVL.

This clonotype was recorded at least ten times. The genes are TRBV5-1 and TRBJ1-6; D is unresolved. Germline CDR1 reads SGHRS; CDR2 reads YFSETQ. Trimming stripped 0 bases from V and 10 bases from J, with 8 bases between. There are 13 residues in the CDR3. CDR3 DNA: TGCGCCAGCAGCTTGGCCGCCCGGTCACCCCTCCACTTT. It translates to CASSLAARSPLHF.